The clone carrying this T cell receptor (beta chain) turned up a few times. Production of TCR cDNA was by 5'RACE template switching, which also added a universal primer site and UMIs. TCRdb re-called the 5' RACE reads through MiXCR, storing one row per CDR3 protein. The data show about 210,000 distinct CDR3 sequences, with approximately 6.8% seen just once and roughly 1% held by the top ten. The source of the sample is a study of T cells after yellow fever vaccination. There are 14 residues in the CDR3. J lost 5 bases, V lost 6 bases, and 6 bases had no gene match. The germline V gene has CDR1 SGHTA and CDR2 FQGNSA.

The chain combines TRBV7-2 with TRBJ2-3, with 9 bases matching TRBD1. This sequence originates from a man between 25 and 39 years old who received the YFV17D yellow fever vaccine. The input for sequencing was CD4+ T cells sorted from PBMCs, taken on the day of the yellow fever booster vaccination. The CDR3 nucleotides read TGTGCCAGCAGTCGGACAGGGGCGATAGATACGCAGTATTTT. This gives the protein CASSRTGAIDTQYF.